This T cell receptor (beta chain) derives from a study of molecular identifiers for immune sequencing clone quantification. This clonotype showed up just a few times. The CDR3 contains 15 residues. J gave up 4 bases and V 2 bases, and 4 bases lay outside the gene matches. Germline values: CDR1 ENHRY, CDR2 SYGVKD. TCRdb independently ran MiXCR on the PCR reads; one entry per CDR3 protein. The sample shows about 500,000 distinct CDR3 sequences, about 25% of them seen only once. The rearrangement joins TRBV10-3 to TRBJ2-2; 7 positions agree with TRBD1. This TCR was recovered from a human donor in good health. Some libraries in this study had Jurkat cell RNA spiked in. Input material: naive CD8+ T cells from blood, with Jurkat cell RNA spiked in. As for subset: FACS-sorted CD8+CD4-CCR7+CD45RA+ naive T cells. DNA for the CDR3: TGTGCCATCAGTGAGGGACAGGACCTCACCGGGGAGCTGTTTTTT. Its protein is CAISEGQDLTGELFF.